The 23 T cell receptor beta chains below come from one sample, sequenced in a study of long-term antiretroviral therapy in people with HIV. This was the immunoSEQ v3.0 assay at survey level. Sequenced by immunoSEQ multiplex PCR; TCRdb stores in-frame clones only, minus some. Among tens of thousands of clones listed, 76% were seen once. The sequenced sample was unsorted PBMCs, obtained 1.1 years before starting antiretroviral therapy. All receptors come from a woman in her forties with HIV.

This sequence joins TRBV7-9 and TRBJ2-4; no reliable D call. Per germline, CDR1 SEHNR and CDR2 FQNEAQ (reference sequence). The CDR3 runs 14 residues. Trimming left V 1 base short and J 6 bases short, with 10 bases between. This CDR3 is CASSLGEGGNIQYF. As DNA, the CDR3 is TGTGCCAGCAGCTTAGGAGAAGGCGGAAACATTCAGTACTTC.

The sample holds a few counts of this clone. The V and J genes are TRBV19 and TRBJ1-2; D unclear. Between the trimmed V and J ends, which lost 4 bases and 1 base, there was a span of 4 bases. Germline loops: CDR1 LNHDA, CDR2 SQIVND (reference sequence). This CDR3 spans 12 amino acids. The CDR3 DNA sequence: TGTGCCAGTAGTAGCAGTAACTATGGCTACACCTTC. Its translation is CASSSSNYGYTF.

The genes are TRBV30 and TRBJ1-3, with D unclear. The germline CDR1 and CDR2 sequences are GTSNPN and SVGIG (reference sequence). Trimming left V 3 bases short and J 0 bases short, with 9 bases between. The length of the CDR3 is 14 residues. The chain's CDR3 is CAWRYQGSGNTIYF. The CDR3 DNA is TGTGCCTGGAGATATCAAGGCTCTGGAAACACCATATATTTT.

The CDR3 DNA follows: TGTGCCACCAGCAGAGTACAGAGCACAGATACGCAGTATTTT. Protein: CATSRVQSTDTQYF. The chain joins TRBV15 to TRBJ2-3, with unresolved D. The CDR3 is 14 amino acids. V lost 1 base to trimming and J lost 0 bases, with 5 bases between them. Germline CDR1 LNHNV, CDR2 YYDKDF (reference sequence). The full variable domain, with the rest looked up from reference TRBV15 and TRBJ2-3, is DAMVIQNPRYQVTQFGKPVTLSCSQTLNHNVMYWYQQKSSQAPKLLFHYYDKDFNNEADTPDNFQSRRPNTSFCFLDIRSPGLGDTAMYLCATSRVQSTDTQYFGPGTRLTVL.

This clone has just one count. This chain uses TRBV15 with TRBJ1-1; 7 positions match TRBD1. The length of the CDR3 is 15 residues. Losses at the gene ends were 1 base for V and 5 bases for J; bases not matched to a gene: 7. Germline V lookup: CDR1 LNHNV, CDR2 YYDKDF (reference sequence). The CDR3 reads CATSRGTGGGTEAFF. In DNA form, the CDR3 reads TGTGCCACCAGCAGAGGGACAGGAGGTGGGACTGAAGCTTTCTTT.

The rearrangement uses TRBV19 and TRBJ2-1; D ambiguous. Trimming removed 6 bases at V and 8 bases at J, with 14 bases between. The CDR3 covers 13 residues. Germline assignment: CDR1 LNHDA and CDR2 SQIVND (reference sequence). The DNA of the CDR3 is TGTGCCAGTAGCGGCCGTTATTTGGATGAGCAGTTCTTC. Protein: CASSGRYLDEQFF.

This rearrangement joins TRBV6-1 to TRBJ1-1; tentatively, D is TRBD1 (6 bases). CDR1 and CDR2 (germline): MNHNS, SASEGT. CDR3 length: 13 amino acids. The V end lost 8 bases, the J end lost 0 bases, and 10 bases lay between the germline ends. The CDR3 DNA reads TGTGCCAGCGAGACAGGATTGAACACTGAAGCTTTCTTT. It yields the protein CASETGLNTEAFF.

The gene calls are TRBV10-3 and TRBJ2-5, with D uncertain. Trimming took 2 bases from V and 3 from J, leaving 4 bases between them. The CDR3 covers 12 residues. Germline CDR1 ENHRY, CDR2 SYGVKD. The CDR3 reads CAISETEETQYF. The DNA of the CDR3 is TGTGCCATCAGTGAGACGGAAGAGACCCAGTACTTC.

The chain uses TRBV4-2 and TRBJ1-2; D remains unclear. Germline lookup yields CDR1 LGHNA and CDR2 YNFKEQ. Trimming cost V 4 bases and J 3 bases, with 9 bases left between them. This CDR3 comprises 13 residues. CDR3: CASSPTEYYGYTF. CDR3 coding DNA: TGTGCCAGCAGCCCCACCGAGTACTATGGCTACACCTTC.

This chain uses TRBV6-1 with TRBJ2-3; 10 bases fit TRBD2. The V gene's germline CDR1 is MNHNS and CDR2 SASEGT. Losses at the gene ends were 5 bases for V and 6 bases for J; bases not matched to a gene: 8. The CDR3 loop spans 15 amino acids. DNA for the CDR3: TGTGCCAGCAGTCCTACTAGCGGGATCGGGGATACGCAGTATTTT. Encoded protein: CASSPTSGIGDTQYF.

The rearrangement uses TRBV18 and TRBJ2-3; D call uncertain. The V end was cut by 0 bases, the J end by 0 bases, with 4 bases between. CDR3 length: 14 residues. Germline V lookup: CDR1 KGHSH, CDR2 LQKENI. CDR3 amino acids: CASSPPTSTDTQYF. The DNA of the CDR3 is TGTGCCAGCTCACCACCTACTAGCACAGATACGCAGTATTTT.

This chain links TRBV6-1 with TRBJ1-1, with TRBD1 matching over 7 bases. The CDR3 contains 15 residues. Per germline, CDR1 MNHNS and CDR2 SASEGT. Losses at the gene ends were 4 bases for V and 6 bases for J; bases not matched to a gene: 11. CDR3 region: CASSAINQGVAEAFF. In DNA, the CDR3 is TGTGCCAGCAGTGCGATAAATCAGGGGGTGGCTGAAGCTTTCTTT.

For this clone: Mismatch with germline at one junction end may stem from a read error. For the CDR3, the DNA is TGTGCCAGCAGCTTAGTCAGACTAGCGGGAGGAATCTTC. Amino acids: CASSLVRLAGGIF. The V call is TRBV11-2, the J call TRBJ2-4; 13 bases fit TRBD2. The length of the CDR3 is 13 residues. The V gene's germline CDR1 is SGHAT and CDR2 FQNNGV. The entire variable domain, with the rest obtained from reference TRBV11-2 and TRBJ2-4, is as follows: EAGVAQSPRYKIIEKRQSVAFWCNPISGHATLYWYQQILGQGPKLLIQFQNNGVVDDSQLPKDRFSAERLKGVDSTLKIQPAKLEDSAVYLCASSLVRLAGGIFGAGTRLSVL.

The V gene is TRBV29-1, the J gene TRBJ2-7; TRBD1 matches at 7 bases. V shed 3 bases, J shed 1 base, and the junction held 6 bases outside the gene matches. The length of the CDR3 is 14 residues. Per germline, CDR1 SQVTM and CDR2 ANQGSEA. DNA of the CDR3: TGCAGCGTTGAGACGACAGGGAGTTCCTACGAGCAGTACTTC. Protein: CSVETTGSSYEQYF.

This clone has only one observation. The chain carries TRBV5-1 and TRBJ1-1; 7 bases fit TRBD1. The junction had 1 base not matched to a gene; V was cut back by 1 base and J by 1 base. The CDR3 consists of 14 residues. Germline assignment: CDR1 SGHRS and CDR2 YFSETQ. For the CDR3, the DNA is TGCGCCAGCAGCTTGAGGGACAGGAACACTGAAGCTTTCTTT. It translates to CASSLRDRNTEAFF. The variable domain in full, with the rest retrieved from reference TRBV5-1 and TRBJ1-1, is KAGVTQTPRYLIKTRGQQVTLSCSPISGHRSVSWYQQTPGQGLQFLFEYFSETQRNKGNFPGRFSGRQFSNSRSEMNVSTLELGDSALYLCASSLRDRNTEAFFGQGTRLTVV.

DNA for the CDR3: TGCGCCAGCAGCTTTGGTGGGATGGGGAACACTGAAGCTTTCTTT. It is translated as CASSFGGMGNTEAFF. This chain uses TRBV5-1 with TRBJ1-1; D remains ambiguous. From germline, CDR1 is SGHRS and CDR2 YFSETQ. V was clipped by 2 bases and J by 1 base, with 12 bases between them. The CDR3 contains 15 residues. The full variable domain, completed using reference TRBV5-1 and TRBJ1-1, is KAGVTQTPRYLIKTRGQQVTLSCSPISGHRSVSWYQQTPGQGLQFLFEYFSETQRNKGNFPGRFSGRQFSNSRSEMNVSTLELGDSALYLCASSFGGMGNTEAFFGQGTRLTVV.

The CDR3 DNA sequence: TGTGCCAGCAGTTCCGGGGGACAAAACTATGGCTACACCTTC. Protein product: CASSSGGQNYGYTF. The V call is TRBV27, the J call TRBJ1-2; D perhaps matches TRBD1 (6 bases). The CDR3 consists of 14 residues. Per the germline V gene, CDR1 is MNHEY and CDR2 is SMNVEV (reference sequence). V gave up 4 bases and J gave up 2 bases, with 11 bases separating them.

The V and J genes are TRBV27 and TRBJ1-5, with D perhaps TRBD1 (5 bases). The CDR3 extends over 14 amino acids. Between the trimmed V and J ends, which lost 2 bases and 4 bases, there was a span of 9 bases. CDR1 MNHEY and CDR2 SMNVEV come from the germline V gene (reference sequence). The CDR3 protein is CASSLAGWNQPQHF. As DNA, the CDR3 is TGTGCCAGCAGTTTAGCAGGGTGGAATCAGCCCCAGCATTTT.

The chain uses TRBV29-1 and TRBJ1-4; 8 bases match TRBD1. This CDR3 comprises 15 residues. CDR1 SQVTM and CDR2 ANQGSEA come from the germline V gene. With V trimmed by 5 bases and J by 8 bases, 13 bases remained unmatched. CDR3 residues: CSVLIGRTGREKLFF. The CDR3 DNA is TGCAGCGTTTTAATAGGGCGGACAGGGAGGGAAAAACTGTTTTTT.

The rearrangement links TRBV28 to TRBJ1-2; 8 bases line up with TRBD1. The CDR3 extends over 15 amino acids. Germline assignment: CDR1 MDHEN and CDR2 SYDVKM. Trimming at V came to 5 bases and at J to 4 bases, leaving 9 bases not matched to a gene. DNA of the CDR3: TGTGCCAGCAGTGCTAGGACAGGGCGGGTCTATGGCTACACCTTC. Its protein product is CASSARTGRVYGYTF.

J is TRBJ2-1 and V is TRBV10-3; no reliable D call. Germline V gives CDR1 ENHRY, CDR2 SYGVKD. V was trimmed by 4 bases and J by 2 bases, leaving 9 bases between them. The CDR3 runs to 14 residues. Here the CDR3 reads CAISGNGPYNEQFF. DNA for the CDR3: TGTGCCATCAGTGGAAATGGACCCTACAATGAGCAGTTCTTC.

This chain uses TRBV7-2 with TRBJ1-5; TRBD1 might be the D (5 bases). Germline V lookup: CDR1 SGHTA, CDR2 FQGNSA. The CDR3 runs to 13 residues. V dropped 3 bases and J dropped 7 bases, with 10 bases sitting between them. DNA for the CDR3: TGTGCCAGCAGCTTGTTCAGGGACCAGCCCCAGCATTTT. This codes for CASSLFRDQPQHF. Full variable domain (remainder filled in from reference TRBV7-2 and TRBJ1-5): GAGVSQSPSNKVTEKGKDVELRCDPISGHTALYWYRQSLGQGLEFLIYFQGNSAPDKSGLPSDRFSAERTGGSVSTLTIQRTQQEDSAVYLCASSLFRDQPQHFGDGTRLSIL.

This clone appeared once. The rearrangement links TRBV5-4 to TRBJ2-7; the D is unclear. V was clipped by 4 bases and J by 5 bases, with 25 bases between them. CDR1 is SGHNT and CDR2 is YYREEE in the germline V gene (reference sequence). This CDR3 has 17 amino acids. The CDR3 DNA sequence: TGTGCCAGCAGCCCAGCGAGACTCGTCCCCACTTCAGACGAGCAGTACTTC. Amino acid sequence: CASSPARLVPTSDEQYF. Filled out from reference TRBV5-4 and TRBJ2-7, the complete variable domain reads ETGVTQSPTHLIKTRGQQVTLRCSSQSGHNTVSWYQQALGQGPQFIFQYYREEENGRGNFPPRFSGLQFPNYSSELNVNALELDDSALYLCASSPARLVPTSDEQYFGPGTRLTVT.